This is a list of T cell receptor beta chains from one sample in a study of lymphopenia after photon versus proton radiotherapy. Method: immunoSEQ multiplex PCR; TCRdb's copy keeps in-frame clones and lacks some. The sample lists around 160,000 clones; around 85% were seen once. The material was peripheral blood, obtained from a patient treated with photon-based radiotherapy. The receptors were gathered from a man aged 45-60 years with gastric cancer. CDR3s include the opening cysteine and the closing phenylalanine or tryptophan. The D gene is left open where the match is weak. Clone size is stated in some rows and not others, as once, few, many or a class when expanded.

v_gene,d_gene,j_gene,abundance,CDR3nt,CDR3aa
TRBV19,TRBD1,TRBJ1-5,.,TGTGCCAGTAGTATAAATAGGAGGGACAGGGGAGGCAATCAGCCCCAGCATTTT,CASSINRRDRGGNQPQHF
TRBV6-5,TRBD2,TRBJ2-3,.,TGTGCCAGCAGTCCTCGCCCGGGAGGAACAGATACGCAGTATTTT,CASSPRPGGTDTQYF
TRBV7-9,.,TRBJ2-3,.,TGTGCCAGCAGCCCCAGGGGAGCGAATGGCACAGATACGCAGTATTTT,CASSPRGANGTDTQYF
TRBV4-1,TRBD2,TRBJ2-7,.,TGCGCCAGCAGCCAAGGACTAGCGGAGTTAAGCGGGCAGTACTTC,CASSQGLAELSGQYF
TRBV7-8,.,TRBJ2-7,.,TGTGCCAGCAGCCCCAGGGGGGGCGCGACGTCCTACGAGCAGTACTTC,CASSPRGGATSYEQYF
TRBV5-6,TRBD2,TRBJ2-1,.,TGTGCCAGCAGCTTAAGGGGACTAGCGGGGGTTCACGATGAGCAGTTCTTC,CASSLRGLAGVHDEQFF
TRBV9,.,TRBJ1-5,few,TGTGCCAGCAGCGTAGACGGACAGTCTTTTCAGCCCCAGCATTTT,CASSVDGQSFQPQHF
TRBV7-2,.,TRBJ2-2,.,TGTGCCAGCAGCTTAGGACAAAGCACCGGGGAGCTGTTTTTT,CASSLGQSTGELFF
TRBV9,TRBD2,TRBJ2-1,.,TGTGCCAGCAGCGTAGGGACTAGCGGGAGGACCCATAAGGGGGAGCAGTTCTTC,CASSVGTSGRTHKGEQFF
TRBV30,.,TRBJ1-3,.,TGTGCCTGGAGTCTCGGGGCTGGAAACACCATATATTTT,CAWSLGAGNTIYF
TRBV19,TRBD1,TRBJ1-2,.,TGTGCCACCAGGGGGGAGACTAACTATGGCTACACCTTC,CATRGETNYGYTF
TRBV5-1,.,TRBJ1-1,once,TGCGCCAGCAGCTCGACCGCAGGGACCACTGAAGCTTTCTTT,CASSSTAGTTEAFF
TRBV19,TRBD1,TRBJ1-1,.,TGTGCCAGTACCTATCGCGGGACAGGGCCCACTGAAGCTTTCTTT,CASTYRGTGPTEAFF
TRBV18,TRBD2,TRBJ2-1,.,TGTGCCAGCTCACTTTTGCGGGAGGGCCTCTACAATGAGCAGTTCTTC,CASSLLREGLYNEQFF
TRBV5-1,TRBD1,TRBJ2-7,.,TGCGCCAGCAGCTTGATCACGGGACAGTCCTACGAGCAGTACTTC,CASSLITGQSYEQYF
TRBV19,TRBD1,TRBJ1-4,.,TGTGCCAGTAGTACCGGGACAGGCTACGCTAATGAAAAACTGTTTTTT,CASSTGTGYANEKLFF
TRBV7-9,TRBD1,TRBJ2-2,.,TGTGCCAGCAGCCGACGCAGGACAGGGGATAGCGGGGAGCTGTTTTTT,CASSRRRTGDSGELFF
TRBV5-1,.,TRBJ1-1,once,TGCGCCAGCAGCTTACTTGGACCTCCTTTTATGAACACTGAAGCTTTCTTT,CASSLLGPPFMNTEAFF
TRBV5-1,TRBD1,TRBJ2-3,.,TGCGCCAGCAGCTTGGAGGGGGCGGAAGATACGCAGTATTTT,CASSLEGAEDTQYF
TRBV6-6,TRBD1,TRBJ2-7,.,TGTGCCAGCAGTTACGGACAGGGGGCCTACGAGCAGTACTTC,CASSYGQGAYEQYF
TRBV5-4,.,TRBJ1-1,.,TGTGCCAGCAGCTTAGGGTTCGGGACTGAAGCTTTCTTT,CASSLGFGTEAFF
TRBV6-1,TRBD2,TRBJ2-3,.,TGTGCCAGCAGTGGGGGTAGCGGGAGCACAGATACGCAGTATTTT,CASSGGSGSTDTQYF
TRBV5-4,TRBD1,TRBJ2-7,.,TGTGCCAGCAGCACCGGGACAGGGGTAAGGGAGCAGTACTTC,CASSTGTGVREQYF
TRBV7-9,TRBD1,TRBJ2-1,.,TGTGCCAGCAGCTCGGGACAGGGGGCCGATGAGCAGTTCTTC,CASSSGQGADEQFF
TRBV9,.,TRBJ2-7,.,TGTGCCAGCAGCGTAGCTACGGGGGTGGCCTACGAGCAGTACTTC,CASSVATGVAYEQYF
TRBV30,.,TRBJ1-4,.,TGTGCCTGGAGGCCGCCTCCAAGAGTTGAAAAACTGTTTTTT,CAWRPPPRVEKLFF